The clone carrying this T cell receptor (beta chain) was counted a single time. A quantity of about 0.45 to 1 ug RNA underwent reverse transcription using random hexamers. The immunoSEQ assay covered 54 Vbeta and 13 Jbeta segments for CDR3. One entry per CDR3 protein, called by TCRdb with MiXCR from the immunoSEQ multiplex PCR reads. The table includes more than 65,000 distinct CDR3 sequences, around 93% detected once. The data originate from a study of CD8 T cells in Susac syndrome. Peripheral blood CD8+ and CD4+ T cells were profiled by TCR beta sequencing. TEMRA cells were FACS-enriched, while CD8+ and CD4+ T cells were negatively isolated. V was clipped by 5 bases and J by 5 bases, with 12 bases between them. The CDR3 is made up of 13 amino acids. CDR1 is SGHTA and CDR2 is FQGTGA in the germline V gene.

This receptor was taken from a human donor in good health. The chain uses TRBV7-3 and TRBJ1-2; possibly TRBD1 for D (5 bases). The specimen was CD8+ T cells from PBMCs. The CDR3 region is CASSEGTFYGYTF. CDR3 nucleotides: TGTGCCAGCAGCGAGGGGACCTTTTATGGCTACACCTTC.